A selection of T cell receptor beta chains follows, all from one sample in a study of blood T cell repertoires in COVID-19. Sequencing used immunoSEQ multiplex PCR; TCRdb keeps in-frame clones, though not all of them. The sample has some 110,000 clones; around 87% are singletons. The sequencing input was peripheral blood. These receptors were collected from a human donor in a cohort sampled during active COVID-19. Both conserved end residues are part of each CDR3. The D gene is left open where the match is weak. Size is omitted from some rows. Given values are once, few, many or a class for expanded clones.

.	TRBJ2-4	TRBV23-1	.	CASSLGQPGCIQYF	TGCGCCAGCAGTCTAGGGCAACCAGGGTGCATTCAGTACTTC
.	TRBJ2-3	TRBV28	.	CASSLQGGTDTQYF	TGTGCCAGCAGTTTACAGGGAGGAACAGATACGCAGTATTTT
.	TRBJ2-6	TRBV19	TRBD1	CASSWDSRSNVLTF	TGTGCCAGTAGCTGGGACAGTAGGAGCAACGTCCTGACTTTC
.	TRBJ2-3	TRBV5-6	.	CASSSVTPGGTDTQYF	TGTGCCAGCAGCTCGGTAACCCCCGGTGGCACAGATACGCAGTATTTT
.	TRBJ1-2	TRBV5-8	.	CASSFQLAVNYGYTF	TGTGCCAGCAGCTTCCAGCTAGCTGTAAACTATGGCTACACCTTC
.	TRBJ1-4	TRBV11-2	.	CASSLGGVNEKLFF	TGTGCCAGCAGCTTAGGGGGGGTTAATGAAAAACTGTTTTTT
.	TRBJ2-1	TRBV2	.	CASSAWEEQFF	TGTGCCAGCAGTGCGTGGGAGGAGCAGTTCTTC
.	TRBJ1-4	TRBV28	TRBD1	CASRRGGPNEKLFF	TGTGCCAGCAGGAGAGGGGGCCCGAATGAAAAACTGTTTTTT
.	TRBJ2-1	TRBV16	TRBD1	CASSQTGISVNEQFF	TGTGCCAGCAGCCAGACAGGGATTTCGGTCAATGAGCAGTTCTTC
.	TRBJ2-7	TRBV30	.	CAWSNRVGEQYF	TGTGCCTGGAGTAACAGGGTCGGCGAGCAGTACTTC
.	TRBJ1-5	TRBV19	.	CASSTSGGNQPQHF	TGTGCCAGTAGTACCTCGGGAGGCAATCAGCCCCAGCATTTT
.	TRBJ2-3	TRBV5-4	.	CASSFEITDTQYF	TGTGCCAGCAGTTTCGAGATCACAGATACGCAGTATTTT
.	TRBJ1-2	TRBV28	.	CASSLLRGSTNYGYTF	TGTGCCAGCAGTTTATTGAGAGGATCGACTAACTATGGCTACACCTTC
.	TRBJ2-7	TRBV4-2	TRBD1	CASSQVQGDQIVYEQYF	TGTGCCAGCAGCCAAGTACAGGGGGATCAGATAGTCTACGAGCAGTACTTC
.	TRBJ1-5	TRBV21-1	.	CASSKGERWTVGQPQHF	TGTGCCAGCAGCAAAGGGGAAAGGTGGACAGTTGGTCAGCCCCAGCATTTT
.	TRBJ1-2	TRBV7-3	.	CASSPAAGGAYGYTF	TGTGCCAGCAGCCCCGCCGCGGGGGGGGCCTATGGCTACACCTTC
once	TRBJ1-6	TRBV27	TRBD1	CASSIRTGIVNSPLHF	TGTGCCAGCAGTATCCGGACAGGGATTGTGAATTCACCCCTCCACTTT
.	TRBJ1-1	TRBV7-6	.	CASSLMEAGEGEAFF	TGTGCCAGCAGCTTAATGGAAGCAGGGGAGGGCGAAGCTTTCTTT
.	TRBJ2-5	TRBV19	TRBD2	CASSGGGQETQYF	TGTGCCAGCTCGGGGGGGGGACAAGAGACCCAGTACTTC
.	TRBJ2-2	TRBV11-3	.	CASSLGRGMPSNTGELFF	TGTGCCAGCAGCTTAGGCCGCGGGATGCCCTCGAACACCGGGGAGCTGTTTTTT
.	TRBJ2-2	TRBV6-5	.	CASSYEAVTGELFF	TGTGCCAGCAGTTACGAAGCGGTCACCGGGGAGCTGTTTTTT
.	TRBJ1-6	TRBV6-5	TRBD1	CASRRDRGRSPLHF	TGTGCCAGCAGGAGGGACAGGGGGAGATCACCCCTCCACTTT
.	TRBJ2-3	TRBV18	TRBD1	CASSSGQGTDTQYF	TGTGCCAGCTCATCGGGACAGGGGACAGATACGCAGTATTTT
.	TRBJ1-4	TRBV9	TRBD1	CASSPRQGASTNEKLFF	TGTGCCAGCAGCCCCCGACAGGGGGCCTCAACTAATGAAAAACTGTTTTTT
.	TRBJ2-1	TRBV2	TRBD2	CASSELGRAFYNEQFF	TGTGCCAGCAGTGAACTCGGGAGGGCCTTCTACAATGAGCAGTTCTTC
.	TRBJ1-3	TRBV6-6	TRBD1	CASSRLPGTDGNTIYF	TGTGCCAGCAGCCGACTACCTGGGACAGATGGAAACACCATATATTTT
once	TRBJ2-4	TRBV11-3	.	CASSFQQGVTAKNIQYF	TGTGCCAGCAGCTTCCAGCAGGGCGTGACAGCCAAAAACATTCAGTACTTC
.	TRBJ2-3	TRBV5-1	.	CASSPLSGTSTDTQYF	TGCGCCAGCAGCCCCTTGAGCGGCACTAGCACAGATACGCAGTATTTT
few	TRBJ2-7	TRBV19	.	CASSIGSGLTYEQYF	TGTGCCAGTAGTATTGGGTCAGGACTTACCTACGAGCAGTACTTC
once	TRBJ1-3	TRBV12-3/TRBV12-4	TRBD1	CANRQGAGNTIYF	TGTGCCAACAGACAGGGGGCGGGAAACACCATATATTTT
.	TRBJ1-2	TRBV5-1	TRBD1	CASSPTGKSGYTF	TGCGCCAGCAGCCCGACAGGGAAATCTGGCTACACCTTC
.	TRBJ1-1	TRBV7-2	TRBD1	CASSLAGQGNTEAFF	TGTGCCAGCAGCTTAGCAGGACAGGGGAACACTGAAGCTTTCTTT
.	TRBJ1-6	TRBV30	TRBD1	CAWEGQAMSPLHF	TGTGCCTGGGAGGGACAGGCGATGTCACCCCTCCACTTT
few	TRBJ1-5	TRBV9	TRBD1	CASSRTGGDVNQPQHF	TGTGCCAGCAGCCGGACAGGGGGCGATGTCAATCAGCCCCAGCATTTT
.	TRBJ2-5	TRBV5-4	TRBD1	CASRIDRGQETQYF	TGTGCCAGCAGAATAGACAGGGGGCAAGAGACCCAGTACTTC
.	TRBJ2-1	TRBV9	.	CASSFSPPGGVTYNEQFF	TGTGCCAGCAGCTTTTCCCCCCCGGGGGGCGTAACCTACAATGAGCAGTTCTTC
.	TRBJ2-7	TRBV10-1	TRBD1	CASSRGLAYEQYF	TGCGCCAGCAGTAGGGGGCTAGCCTACGAGCAGTACTTC
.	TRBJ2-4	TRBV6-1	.	CASSERMRQVLAKNIQYF	TGTGCCAGCAGTGAAAGGATGAGACAGGTTCTAGCCAAAAACATTCAGTACTTC
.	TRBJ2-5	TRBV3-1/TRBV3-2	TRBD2	CASSLGLAGGQETQYF	TGTGCCAGCAGCCTAGGACTAGCGGGGGGCCAAGAGACCCAGTACTTC
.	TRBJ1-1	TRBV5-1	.	CASSLGDTEAFF	TGCGCCAGCAGCTTGGGCGACACTGAAGCTTTCTTT
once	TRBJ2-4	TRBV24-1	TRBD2	CATSDTPGLAGMGAKNIQYF	TGTGCCACCAGTGATACACCGGGACTAGCGGGAATGGGGGCCAAAAACATTCAGTACTTC
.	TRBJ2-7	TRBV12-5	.	CASGLRSGPRGEQYF	TGTGCTAGTGGTTTGAGGAGCGGGCCTAGAGGAGAGCAGTACTTC
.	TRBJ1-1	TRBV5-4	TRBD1	CASSLGQGYTEAFF	TGTGCCAGCAGCTTGGGACAGGGGTACACTGAAGCTTTCTTT
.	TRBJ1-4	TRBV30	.	CAWTGQGREKLFF	TGTGCCTGGACAGGGCAGGGTAGAGAAAAACTGTTTTTT
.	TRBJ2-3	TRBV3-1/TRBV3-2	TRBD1	CASSLWTGSSTDTQYF	TGTGCCAGCAGCCTATGGACAGGATCTAGCACAGATACGCAGTATTTT
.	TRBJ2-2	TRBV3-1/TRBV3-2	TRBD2	CASSQGLSGGASGELFF	TGTGCCAGCAGCCAAGGTTTGAGCGGGGGGGCAAGCGGGGAGCTGTTTTTT
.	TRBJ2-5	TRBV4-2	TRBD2	CASSQDRSGSYQETQYF	TGTGCCAGCAGCCAAGACCGTAGCGGGAGCTACCAAGAGACCCAGTACTTC
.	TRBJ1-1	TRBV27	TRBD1	CASSLSGGLAEAFF	TGTGCCAGCAGTTTGTCAGGGGGCTTAGCTGAAGCTTTCTTT
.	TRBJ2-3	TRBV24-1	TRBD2	CATGRSEGGVQDTQYF	TGTGCCACCGGCCGGTCGGAGGGAGGGGTTCAGGATACGCAGTATTTT
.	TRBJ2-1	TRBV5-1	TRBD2	CASSLDPSGGPYNEQFF	TGCGCCAGCAGCTTGGATCCTAGCGGGGGGCCTTACAATGAGCAGTTCTTC
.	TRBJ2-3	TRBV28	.	CASSLLGLDTQYF	TGTGCCAGCAGTTTGCTGGGACTGGATACGCAGTATTTT
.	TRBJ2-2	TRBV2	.	CASSEQDTGELFF	TGTGCCAGCAGTGAACAGGACACCGGGGAGCTGTTTTTT
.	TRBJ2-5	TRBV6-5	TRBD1	CASPFRYRGRETQYF	TGTGCCAGCCCTTTTCGTTACAGGGGACGTGAGACCCAGTACTTC
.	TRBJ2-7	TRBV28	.	CASTLGGYEQYF	TGTGCCAGCACCCTGGGAGGCTACGAGCAGTACTTC
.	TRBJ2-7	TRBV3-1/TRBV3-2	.	CASSHQPGQSYEQYF	TGTGCCAGCAGCCACCAGCCGGGACAATCCTACGAGCAGTACTTC
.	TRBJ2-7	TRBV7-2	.	CASSRGYEQYF	TGTGCCAGCAGTCGGGGCTACGAGCAGTACTTC
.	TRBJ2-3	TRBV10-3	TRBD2	CAISWTSGFTDTQYF	TGTGCCATCAGTTGGACTAGCGGGTTCACAGATACGCAGTATTTT